This passage covers 5 T cell receptor beta chains from one sample sequenced in a study of T cells expressing NK-cell markers. TCRdb reanalyzed the 5' RACE reads and collapses them to one entry per CDR3 protein, without DNA. The data show about 260,000 distinct CDR3 sequences, and the top ten clones hold more than 3.5%. Sequenced input: blood T cells: a sorted CD56 or NKG2C T cell subset, CD4+ or CD8+ T cells, or bulk PBMC T cells (not recorded which). These receptors originate from a woman between 18 and 70 years old in good health.

This sequence joins TRBV12-3 or TRBV12-4 and TRBJ2-5. This CDR3 has 13 residues. The CDR3 here is CASRPGFQETQYF.

V is TRBV28 and J is TRBJ2-4; TCRdb indicates TRBD1, and absent DNA this call remains unverified. This CDR3 is built from 15 residues. The germline V gene has CDR1 MDHEN and CDR2 SYDVKM. The CDR3 protein is CASSSPGTGTRFQYF.

V and J are TRBV6-2 or TRBV6-3 and TRBJ2-7; there is no DNA to check the TCRdb D call of TRBD2. CDR1 is MNHEY, CDR2 SVGEGT, per germline. The length of the CDR3 is 15 residues. The CDR3 region is CASSYLGLAGVEQYF.

This CDR3 is CASSPRGLRASGNTIYF. The J gene is TRBJ1-3, the V gene TRBV9; TCRdb's D call, TRBD1, is unchecked because there is no DNA. Germline-derived CDR1 and CDR2 are SGDLS and YYNGEE. CDR3 length: 17 amino acids.

V gene TRBV5-1 combines with J gene TRBJ1-4; TCRdb names TRBD1, which stays unverified in the absence of DNA. The CDR3 is 14 amino acids. The germline gives CDR1 SGHRS, CDR2 YFSETQ. CDR3 protein: CASSLWTGEEKLFF.